Below, one TCR beta chain is given with its context. Antigen specificity is unknown. Measured with immunoSEQ multiplex PCR; TCRdb has only the in-frame clones, and not every one. The sample includes under 200,000 clones, roughly 77% of them seen just once. The entry originates in a study of cytotoxic CD8 clonotypes in ibrutinib-treated CLL. Study-wide points: Clonotypes that were public were uncommon, and they contracted or stayed stable on treatment.

The V end lost 5 bases, the J end lost 1 base, and 11 bases lay between the germline ends. Germline CDR1 is SGHTA and CDR2 is FQGNSA. The CDR3 consists of 14 residues. The rearrangement links TRBV7-2 to TRBJ1-1, with D perhaps TRBD1 (5 bases). This receptor was identified in a human donor with chronic lymphocytic leukemia. The specimen comprised PBMCs, sampled after 12 months of ibrutinib treatment. This CDR3 reads CASSEQGANTEAFF. The CDR3 nucleotides read TGTGCCAGCAGCGAGCAGGGCGCGAACACTGAAGCTTTCTTT. Combining the CDR3 with reference TRBV7-2 and TRBJ1-1 gives the whole variable domain GAGVSQSPSNKVTEKGKDVELRCDPISGHTALYWYRQSLGQGLEFLIYFQGNSAPDKSGLPSDRFSAERTGGSVSTLTIQRTQQEDSAVYLCASSEQGANTEAFFGQGTRLTVV.